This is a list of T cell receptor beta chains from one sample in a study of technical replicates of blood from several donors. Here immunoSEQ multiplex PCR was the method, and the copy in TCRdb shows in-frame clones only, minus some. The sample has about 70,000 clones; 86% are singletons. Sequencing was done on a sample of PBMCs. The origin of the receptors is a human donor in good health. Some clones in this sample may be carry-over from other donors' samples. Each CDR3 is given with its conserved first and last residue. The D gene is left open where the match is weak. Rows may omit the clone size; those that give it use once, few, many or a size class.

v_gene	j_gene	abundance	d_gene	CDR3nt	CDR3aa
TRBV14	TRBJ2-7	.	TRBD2	TGTGCCAGCAGCCAAGCCGGACTAGCGGGAGTTTACGAGCAGTACTTC	CASSQAGLAGVYEQYF
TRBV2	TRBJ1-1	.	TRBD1	TGTGCCAGCAGTGAGTGGACAGGGGGCACTGAAGCTTTCTTT	CASSEWTGGTEAFF
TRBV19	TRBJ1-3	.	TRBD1	TGTGCCAGTACCCCTCTGGACAGGGCAGGTCGAGACACCATATATTTT	CASTPLDRAGRDTIYF
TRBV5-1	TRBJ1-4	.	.	TGCGCCAGCAGCTTGACAGCCTTTAATGAAAAACTGTTTTTT	CASSLTAFNEKLFF
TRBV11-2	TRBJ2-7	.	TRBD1	TGTGCCAGCAGCTTATTCGGGACAGCCTACGAGCAGTACTTC	CASSLFGTAYEQYF
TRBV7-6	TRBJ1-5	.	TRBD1	TGTGCCAGCAGTTTGCGACAGGGAGATCAGCCCCAGCATTTT	CASSLRQGDQPQHF
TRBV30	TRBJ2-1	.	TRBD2	TGTGCCTGGAGTGTAAGTGGGAGGGCCTTCTTTGAGCAGTTCTTC	CAWSVSGRAFFEQFF
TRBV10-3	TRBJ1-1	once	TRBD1	TGTGCCATCAGTGAGGGGGGACAGGGGGGAACTGAAGCTTTCTTT	CAISEGGQGGTEAFF
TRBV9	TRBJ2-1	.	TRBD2	TGTGCCAGCAGCGAGGGGACTAGCGGGGCCCATGAGCAGTTCTTC	CASSEGTSGAHEQFF
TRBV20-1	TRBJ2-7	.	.	TGCAGTACCCAGCAGGGATACGAGCAGTACTTC	CSTQQGYEQYF
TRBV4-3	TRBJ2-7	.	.	TGCGCCAGCAGCCAGGTCATCGGCTACGAGCAGTACTTC	CASSQVIGYEQYF
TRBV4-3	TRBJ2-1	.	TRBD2	TGCGCCAGCAGCCATGGAAGACTAGCGGGAGTCCCCTACAATGAGCAGTTCTTC	CASSHGRLAGVPYNEQFF
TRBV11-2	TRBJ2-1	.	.	TGTGCCAGCAGCCCTCAGAGAGCGGCCACCGCCCACAATGAGCAGTTCTTC	CASSPQRAATAHNEQFF
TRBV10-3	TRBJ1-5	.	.	TGTGCCATCAAGGACTCTTTTAGCAATCAGCCCCAGCATTTT	CAIKDSFSNQPQHF
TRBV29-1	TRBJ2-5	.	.	TGCAGCGTTGTCGAGTACCAAGAGACCCAGTACTTC	CSVVEYQETQYF
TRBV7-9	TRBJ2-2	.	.	TGTGCCAGCAGCAACATAGGGCGGGACACCGGGGAGCTGTTTTTT	CASSNIGRDTGELFF
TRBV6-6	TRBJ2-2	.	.	TGTGCCAGCAGTTACTCGACGGGGGGCGGAACCGGGGAGCTGTTTTTT	CASSYSTGGGTGELFF
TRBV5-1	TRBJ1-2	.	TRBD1	TGCGCCAGCAGCGAAATCAAAACAGGGGGGTCAAACTATGGCTACACCTTC	CASSEIKTGGSNYGYTF
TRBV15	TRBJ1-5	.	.	TGTGCCACCAGCGAGGCAAGGACAGAATGGAATCAGCCCCAGCATTTT	CATSEARTEWNQPQHF
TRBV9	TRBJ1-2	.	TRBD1	TGTGCCAGCAGCGTTCCAGGGGGCGGAGGTGGCTACACCTTC	CASSVPGGGGGYTF
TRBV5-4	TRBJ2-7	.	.	TGTGCCAGCAGCTTGGGTGGGGCAAGGCAAGACGAGCAGTACTTC	CASSLGGARQDEQYF
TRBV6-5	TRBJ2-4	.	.	TGTGCCAGCAGTCCCAGATCATTAGCCAAAAACATTCAGTACTTC	CASSPRSLAKNIQYF
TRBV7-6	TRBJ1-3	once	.	TGTGCCAGCAGCTTAGCGCGGGACGGCGACACCATATATTTT	CASSLARDGDTIYF
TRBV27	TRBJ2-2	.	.	TGTGCCAGCACGTCCAGGAACACCGGGGAGCTGTTTTTT	CASTSRNTGELFF
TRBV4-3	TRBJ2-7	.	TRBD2	TGCGCCAGCAGCCAAGATTTTCCTAGCGGGAGTTGGGAGCAGTACTTC	CASSQDFPSGSWEQYF
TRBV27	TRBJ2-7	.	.	TGTGCCAGCGCGCCGGGACATGGCGTGGGAGAGCAGTACTTC	CASAPGHGVGEQYF
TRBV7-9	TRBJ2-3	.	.	TGTGCCAGCAGCTTAGCGCGGACACCAATGCGGAGCACAGATACGCAGTATTTT	CASSLARTPMRSTDTQYF
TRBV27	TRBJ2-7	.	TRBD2	TGTGCCAGCAGCCCAAGGGACTACCCAAGTCAGGAGCAGTACTTC	CASSPRDYPSQEQYF